This TCR beta chain was sequenced in a study of blood T cell repertoires in COVID-19. At the level of the study: Material from acute and convalescent COVID-19 was sourced from the United States, Italy and Spain. The analysed material was cDNA or gDNA that came from T cells, B-cell-depleted T cells, or PBMCs.

The CDR3 contains 15 residues. CDR1 is ENHRY and CDR2 is SYGVKD in the germline V gene. The V segment lost 5 bases and the J segment 8 bases; nucleotides outside the gene matches: 8. Original processing notes: By means of reference gene primer amplification, nucleated cell counts were estimated. The method was immunoSEQ multiplex PCR; TCRdb's version includes in-frame clones alone and lacks a portion of them. D and trimming come from the DNA, and the V and J calls and clone size come from that table. The repertoire holds about 64,000 clones, approximately 91% seen once, with approximately 3.6% in the top ten.

The sequence derives from a man aged 65 to 85 with acute or convalescent COVID-19. This chain uses TRBV10-3 with TRBJ1-4, with 10 positions matching TRBD1. Sequencing input: peripheral blood. The CDR3 coding sequence is TGTGCCATCAGTAAAGGACAGGGGGGAAACGAAAAACTGTTTTTT. This gives the protein CAISKGQGGNEKLFF.